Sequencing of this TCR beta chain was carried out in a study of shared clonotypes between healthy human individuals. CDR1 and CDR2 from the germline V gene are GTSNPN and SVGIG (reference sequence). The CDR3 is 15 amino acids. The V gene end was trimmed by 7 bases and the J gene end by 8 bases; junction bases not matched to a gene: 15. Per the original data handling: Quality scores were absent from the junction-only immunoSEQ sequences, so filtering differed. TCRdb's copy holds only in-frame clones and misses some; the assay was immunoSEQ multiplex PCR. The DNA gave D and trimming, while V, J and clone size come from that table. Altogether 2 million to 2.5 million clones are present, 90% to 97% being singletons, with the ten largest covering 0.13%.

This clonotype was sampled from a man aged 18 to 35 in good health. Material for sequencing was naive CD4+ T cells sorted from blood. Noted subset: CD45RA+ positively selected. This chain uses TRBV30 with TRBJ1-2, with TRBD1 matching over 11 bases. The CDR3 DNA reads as TGTGCCTCCGCACCTTGGACAGGGGGCTATTCCGGCTACACCTTC. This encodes CASAPWTGGYSGYTF.